The 30 T cell receptor beta chains given below trace back to one sample, sequenced in a study of T cell changes during pregnancy in multiple sclerosis. Profiling relied on immunoSEQ multiplex PCR, and the TCRdb table lists in-frame clones only, not all of them. Among approximately 45,000 clones listed, roughly 92% were seen once. Sequenced here: CD4+ T cells from peripheral blood mononuclear cells, sampled in the second trimester of pregnancy. All receptors come from a female donor in good health, enrolled as a control in a pregnancy study.

V and J are TRBV6-1 and TRBJ1-2; TRBD1 is a possible D gene (6 bases). CDR3 length: 15 residues. The V end lost 2 bases, the J end lost 5 bases, and 15 bases lay between the germline ends. The germline CDR1 and CDR2 sequences are MNHNS and SASEGT. As DNA, the CDR3 is TGTGCCAGCAGTGAAAACCCTACAGGGTATTATGGCTACACCTTC. Its protein product is CASSENPTGYYGYTF.

The chain carries TRBV29-1 and TRBJ1-1; weak D call: TRBD1 (6 bases). The CDR3 has 13 residues. Between the trimmed V and J ends, which lost 4 bases and 4 bases, there was a span of 13 bases. CDR1 and CDR2 from the germline V gene are SQVTM and ANQGSEA. CDR3 sequence: CSVAQGTGTEAFF. Here the CDR3 DNA reads TGCAGCGTTGCACAGGGCACGGGCACTGAAGCTTTCTTT. Together with reference TRBV29-1 and TRBJ1-1, the CDR3 gives the full variable domain: SAVISQKPSRDICQRGTSLTIQCQVDSQVTMMFWYRQQPGQSLTLIATANQGSEATYESGFVIDKFPISRPNLTFSTLTVSNMSPEDSSIYLCSVAQGTGTEAFFGQGTRLTVV.

The DNA for the CDR3 is TGTGCCAGCAGCTTGAATGTAGTCTACGAGCAGTACTTC. Protein sequence: CASSLNVVYEQYF. The genes are TRBV13 and TRBJ2-7; D remains unclear. V was shortened by 3 bases and J by 3 bases, with 9 bases between the two germline ends. This CDR3 has 13 amino acids. Germline-derived CDR1 and CDR2 are PRHDT and FYEKMQ (reference sequence).

The genes are TRBV5-1 and TRBJ1-6; 8 bases map to TRBD1. With V trimmed by 5 bases and J by 7 bases, 11 bases remained unmatched. The germline V gene encodes CDR1 SGHRS and CDR2 YFSETQ. The CDR3 extends over 16 amino acids. The CDR3, as DNA: TGCGCCAGCAGGCAAAGGACAGGGACGGCGAATTCACCCCTCCACTTT. Encoded protein: CASRQRTGTANSPLHF.

The V call is TRBV30, the J call TRBJ2-3; unclear D gene. CDR1 is GTSNPN and CDR2 is SVGIG in the germline V gene (reference sequence). V dropped 0 bases and J dropped 5 bases, with 6 bases sitting between them. The CDR3 consists of 12 residues. The CDR3 sequence: CAWSVHKDTQYF. The CDR3 bases are TGTGCCTGGAGTGTACATAAAGATACGCAGTATTTT.

This chain links TRBV2 with TRBJ1-5, with D maybe TRBD1 (5 bases). CDR3 length: 15 residues. Looked up from germline, CDR1 is SNHLY and CDR2 is FYNNEI. Trimming removed 6 bases at V and 1 base at J, with 13 bases between. This CDR3 reads CASSDAGRSNQPQHF. In nucleotides, the CDR3 is TGTGCCAGCAGCGACGCAGGGAGGAGCAATCAGCCCCAGCATTTT.

Here the CDR3 reads CASSLENNSPLHF. In nucleotides, the CDR3 is TGTGCTAGTTCCCTAGAAAATAATTCACCCCTCCACTTT. The chain is built from TRBV12-5 and TRBJ1-6; D not certain. V was trimmed by 8 bases and J by 5 bases, leaving 10 bases between them. Germline V gives CDR1 LGHNT, CDR2 FRNRAP. CDR3 size: 13 residues.

This chain joins TRBV6-5 and TRBJ2-7, with unresolved D. V was shortened by 4 bases and J by 6 bases, with 7 bases between the two germline ends. Germline values: CDR1 MNHEY, CDR2 SVGAGI. The CDR3 extends over 11 amino acids. CDR3 sequence: CASSLGLEQYF. Written as DNA, the CDR3 is TGTGCCAGCAGTTTGGGCCTCGAGCAGTACTTC.

This sequence joins TRBV5-4 and TRBJ1-5; D might be TRBD1 (5 bases). Germline V CDR1 and CDR2: SGHNT, YYREEE (reference sequence). There are 15 residues in the CDR3. V gave up 0 bases and J gave up 4 bases, with 11 bases separating them. CDR3 residues: CASSLGGNRNQPQHF. As DNA, the CDR3 is TGTGCCAGCAGCTTGGGGGGCAATAGGAATCAGCCCCAGCATTTT.

The rearrangement uses TRBV29-1 and TRBJ1-1; a weak D match, TRBD1 (5 bases). The germline V gene has CDR1 SQVTM and CDR2 ANQGSEA. The V gene lost 8 bases and the J gene lost 4 bases, with 20 bases spanning the gap. This CDR3 has 14 residues. CDR3 amino acids: CSSGGAQGLTEAFF. DNA of the CDR3: TGCAGCTCCGGCGGTGCCCAGGGCCTCACTGAAGCTTTCTTT.

The V call is TRBV25-1, the J call TRBJ1-1; 9 bases fit TRBD1. CDR3 size: 14 residues. The V gene's germline CDR1 is MGHDK and CDR2 SYGVNS. V shed 7 bases and J 2 bases; nucleotides not matched to a gene: 5. This chain's CDR3 is CASKGTGQNTEAFF. For the CDR3, the DNA is TGTGCCAGCAAGGGGACAGGGCAAAACACTGAAGCTTTCTTT. Complete variable domain (other parts from reference TRBV25-1 and TRBJ1-1): EADIYQTPRYLVIGTGKKITLECSQTMGHDKMYWYQQDPGMELHLIHYSYGVNSTEKGDLSSESTVSRIRTEHFPLTLESARPSHTSQYLCASKGTGQNTEAFFGQGTRLTVV.

This sequence joins TRBV9 and TRBJ1-2; 9 positions match TRBD1. The germline V gene encodes CDR1 SGDLS and CDR2 YYNGEE. The V segment lost 0 bases and the J segment 8 bases; nucleotides outside the gene matches: 5. This CDR3 spans 14 amino acids. The CDR3: CASSVVNRGPGYTF. The CDR3 nucleotides read TGTGCCAGCAGCGTAGTGAACAGGGGGCCGGGCTACACCTTC.

V gene TRBV7-9 combines with J gene TRBJ1-2; the D gene is possibly TRBD1 (6 bases). The ends were cut back, 0 bases at V and 8 bases at J, with 7 bases in the middle. This CDR3 spans 12 amino acids. The germline V gene encodes CDR1 SEHNR and CDR2 FQNEAQ (reference sequence). The CDR3 DNA is TGTGCCAGCAGCTTAGCAGGGGGAGGCTACACCTTC. This sequence encodes CASSLAGGGYTF. Full variable domain (rest looked up from reference TRBV7-9 and TRBJ1-2): DTGVSQNPRHKITKRGQNVTFRCDPISEHNRLYWYRQTLGQGPEFLTYFQNEAQLEKSRLLSDRFSAERPKGSFSTLEIQRTEQGDSAMYLCASSLAGGGYTFGSGTRLTVV.

The chain employs TRBV20-1 and TRBJ2-7, with 7 bases identical to TRBD1. The CDR3 is 11 residues long. V lost 5 bases and J lost 3; bases outside the gene matches: 1. Germline V CDR1 and CDR2: DFQATT, SNEGSKA (reference sequence). CDR3 in amino acids: CSASGGYEQYF. As DNA, the CDR3 is TGCAGTGCTTCAGGGGGCTACGAGCAGTACTTC.

In regard to this clone: The identical CDR3 is also encoded by other nucleotide sequences in the sample. This chain links TRBV30 with TRBJ1-5, with a weak D call TRBD1 (5 bases). Trimming cost V 0 bases and J 5 bases, with 8 bases left between them. The CDR3 totals 13 residues. Germline assignment: CDR1 GTSNPN and CDR2 SVGIG (reference sequence). CDR3 nucleotides: TGTGCCTGGAGTGTACGGGGGGATCAGCCCCAGCATTTT. Its protein is CAWSVRGDQPQHF.

The gene calls are TRBV9 and TRBJ1-3, with D possibly matching TRBD1 (5 bases). This CDR3 is 17 amino acids long. Germline CDR1 reads SGDLS; CDR2 reads YYNGEE. The V gene lost 0 bases and the J gene lost 2 bases, with 15 bases spanning the gap. The CDR3 protein is CASSVDQGQTPGNTIYF. The CDR3 coding sequence is TGTGCCAGCAGCGTAGACCAGGGCCAGACGCCTGGAAACACCATATATTTT.

As concerns this clone: Distinct nucleotide sequences in the sample also encode this CDR3. V and J are TRBV5-6 and TRBJ2-3, with TRBD2 as a possible D gene (7 bases). There are 18 residues in the CDR3. Trimming pared 0 bases from V and 1 base from J, leaving 18 bases between. Germline CDR1 and CDR2: SGHDT and YYEEEE. This CDR3 reads CASSLEQGGASGTDTQYF. The CDR3 DNA follows: TGTGCCAGCAGCTTGGAACAGGGAGGGGCTAGCGGCACAGATACGCAGTATTTT.

This chain links TRBV29-1 with TRBJ2-2; a possible D gene is TRBD1 (6 bases). CDR3 size: 13 residues. Germline CDR1 and CDR2: SQVTM and ANQGSEA. Trimming removed 4 bases at V and 2 bases at J, with 8 bases between. The CDR3: CSVGDTNTGELFF. Written as DNA, the CDR3 is TGCAGCGTTGGGGACACCAACACCGGGGAGCTGTTTTTT.

Here the CDR3 DNA reads TGTGCCTGGAGTGTAGGGAGAAGCAATCAGCCCCAGCATTTT. Protein: CAWSVGRSNQPQHF. The V gene is TRBV30, the J gene TRBJ1-5; D is unresolved. Trimming took 0 bases from V and 1 from J, leaving 7 bases between them. Germline loops: CDR1 GTSNPN, CDR2 SVGIG (reference sequence). The length of the CDR3 is 14 residues. Complete variable domain (other parts from reference TRBV30 and TRBJ1-5): SQTIHQWPATLVQPVGSPLSLECTVEGTSNPNLYWYRQAAGRGLQLLFYSVGIGQISSEVPQNLSASRPQDRQFILSSKKLLLSDSGFYLCAWSVGRSNQPQHFGDGTRLSIL.

The rearrangement joins TRBV12-5 to TRBJ1-2; 9 positions match TRBD1. With V trimmed by 0 bases and J by 4 bases, 6 bases remained unmatched. Germline-derived CDR1 and CDR2 are LGHNT and FRNRAP. The length of the CDR3 is 16 residues. CDR3 protein: CASGLVLGQGTYGYTF. In nucleotides, the CDR3 is TGTGCTAGTGGTTTGGTACTAGGACAGGGGACCTATGGCTACACCTTC.

The rearrangement uses TRBV7-2 and TRBJ1-2; the match to TRBD1 covers 9 bases. Germline CDR1 is SGHTA and CDR2 is FQGNSA. After removal of 7 bases from V and 7 bases from J, the junction contained 7 bases not matched to a gene. The CDR3 totals 13 residues. CDR3 sequence reads: CASNLDRGSGYTF. Written as DNA, the CDR3 is TGTGCCAGCAATTTGGACAGGGGAAGTGGCTACACCTTC.

The CDR3 nucleotides read TGTGCCAGTAGTCTCGGGACAGGGATCGAGCAGTACTTC. Amino acid sequence: CASSLGTGIEQYF. The chain joins TRBV19 to TRBJ2-7; TRBD1 agrees at 9 bases. The CDR3 is 13 amino acids. The V gene's germline CDR1 is LNHDA and CDR2 SQIVND (reference sequence). Trimming took 5 bases from V and 6 from J; bases not matched to a gene: 5.

This chain links TRBV2 with TRBJ1-2, with D hard to call. The CDR3 loop spans 12 amino acids. CDR1 is SNHLY and CDR2 is FYNNEI in the germline V gene. V lost 3 bases and J 4 bases, leaving 6 bases between the germline ends. The chain's CDR3 is CASSDYSYGYTF. CDR3 DNA sequence: TGTGCCAGCAGTGACTACAGCTATGGCTACACCTTC.

The genes are TRBV4-2 and TRBJ1-1; D unclear. The CDR3 is 17 residues long. The V end lost 6 bases, the J end lost 1 base, and 21 bases lay between the germline ends. Germline V CDR1 and CDR2: LGHNA, YNFKEQ. CDR3 DNA sequence: TGTGCCAGCAGTAAAGAAGGCGGCCAGCCGGGGAACACTGAAGCTTTCTTT. It yields the protein CASSKEGGQPGNTEAFF.

In regard to this clone: Other DNA sequences in this specimen translate into the identical CDR3. The chain joins TRBV10-3 to TRBJ1-1, with D maybe TRBD1 (6 bases). V was cut by 6 bases and J by 1 base, with 12 bases left in between. The germline V gene encodes CDR1 ENHRY and CDR2 SYGVKD. This CDR3 contains 14 residues. CDR3: CAIRARQANTEAFF. DNA of the CDR3: TGTGCCATCAGGGCTAGACAGGCGAACACTGAAGCTTTCTTT.

V is TRBV11-3 and J is TRBJ1-2; 7 nucleotides line up with TRBD1. The CDR3 is made up of 16 amino acids. V shed 5 bases, J shed 4 bases, and the junction held 13 bases outside the gene matches. CDR1 is SGHNT, CDR2 YENEEA, per germline. The CDR3 loop is CASSQRTGSRAYGYTF. CDR3 coding DNA: TGTGCCAGCAGCCAGAGGACAGGAAGCCGGGCCTATGGCTACACCTTC.

J is TRBJ2-2 and V is TRBV11-3, with D unresolved. V shed 1 base and J shed 2 bases, with 2 bases lying between them. Germline assignment: CDR1 SGHNT and CDR2 YENEEA. The CDR3 is made up of 13 amino acids. Here the CDR3 reads CASSLANTGELFF. The CDR3 DNA sequence: TGTGCCAGCAGCTTAGCTAACACCGGGGAGCTGTTTTTT.

The chain is built from TRBV5-4 and TRBJ1-3, with 8 positions matching TRBD1. After removal of 3 bases from V and 0 bases from J, the junction contained 5 bases not matched to a gene. This CDR3 is built from 16 residues. Germline V gene sequence: CDR1 SGHNT, CDR2 YYREEE (reference sequence). CDR3 protein: CASSSGTGRSGNTIYF. For the CDR3, the DNA is TGTGCCAGCAGCTCCGGGACAGGTCGCTCTGGAAACACCATATATTTT.

This chain connects TRBV14 to TRBJ2-1, with 7 positions matching TRBD2. V was pared by 5 bases and J by 1 base, with 11 bases of the junction left unmatched. Germline V gives CDR1 SGHDN, CDR2 FVKESK. The CDR3 runs to 17 residues. The CDR3 is CASSGRGRGGSYNEQFF. The CDR3 region has the DNA TGTGCCAGCAGCGGACGAGGGAGGGGAGGGTCCTACAATGAGCAGTTCTTC.

This chain joins TRBV29-1 and TRBJ1-1; TRBD1 agrees at 11 bases. CDR1 is SQVTM and CDR2 is ANQGSEA in the germline V gene. There are 13 residues in the CDR3. Trimming took 5 bases from V and 4 from J; bases not matched to a gene: 3. The CDR3 region is CSVRTGGATEAFF. The CDR3, as DNA: TGCAGCGTTAGGACAGGGGGCGCCACTGAAGCTTTCTTT.